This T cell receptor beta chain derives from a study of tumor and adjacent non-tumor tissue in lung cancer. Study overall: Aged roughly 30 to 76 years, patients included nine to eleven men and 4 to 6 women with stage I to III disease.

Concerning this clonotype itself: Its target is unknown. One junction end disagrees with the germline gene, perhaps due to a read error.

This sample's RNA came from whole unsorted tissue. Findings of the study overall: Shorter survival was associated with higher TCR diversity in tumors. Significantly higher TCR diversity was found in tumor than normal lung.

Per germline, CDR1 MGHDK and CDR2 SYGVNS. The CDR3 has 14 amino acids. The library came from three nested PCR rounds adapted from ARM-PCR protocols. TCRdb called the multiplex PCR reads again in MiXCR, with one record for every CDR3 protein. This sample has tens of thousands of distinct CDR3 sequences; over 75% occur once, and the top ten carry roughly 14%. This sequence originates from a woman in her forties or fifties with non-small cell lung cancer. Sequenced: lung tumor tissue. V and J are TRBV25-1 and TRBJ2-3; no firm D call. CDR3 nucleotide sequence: TGTGCCAGCGCTCAGTTGTCTAACACAGATACGCAATATTTT. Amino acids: CASAQLSNTDTQYF.